This T cell receptor beta chain is from a study of Ad26.COV2.S vaccination and SARS-CoV-2 variants. Study context: Enrolled in COV1001, the donor was in the Ad26.COV2.S trial arm, which received the vaccine. Intramuscularly, Ad26.COV2.S was given either once or twice, 56 days apart.

Treatment meaning: 15 to 20 received Ad26.COV2.S at low or high dose, single or two shots; about 5 received placebo; per-sample allocation not given. It was on day 63 after the first vaccine or placebo injection that samples were taken. What was given as vaccine was an Ad26 vector encoding Wuhan-strain SARS-CoV-2 spike. Between the trimmed V and J ends, which lost 9 bases and 8 bases, there was a span of 17 bases. This CDR3 spans 13 amino acids. Germline assignment: CDR1 LNHDA and CDR2 SQIVND (reference sequence). Method: immunoSEQ multiplex PCR; TCRdb's copy keeps in-frame clones and lacks some. In the table there are about 410,000 clones, around 92% of which are singletons.

This sequence originates from a person between 18 and 60 years old who received the Ad26.COV2.S COVID-19 vaccine or a placebo. The specimen was peripheral blood, collected in a trial of Ad26.COV2.S vaccine versus placebo. The J gene is TRBJ1-3, the V gene TRBV19; D is unclear. The CDR3 DNA sequence: TGTGCCAGCGATCCCGGCAACGGATACACCATATATTTT. This gives the protein CASDPGNGYTIYF.